This TCR beta chain was sequenced in a study of cytomegalovirus exposure and HLA in healthy donors. The donors were in the approximately 120-subject validation cohort; that cohort was separate from the roughly 730-subject first cohort. Germline V gene lookup returns CDR1 SGHTA and CDR2 FQGNSA. V lost 2 bases and J lost 4, with 10 bases in between. There are 14 residues in the CDR3. Assay: immunoSEQ multiplex PCR; the TCRdb copy retains only in-frame clones and omits some. The data contain around 98,000 clones, roughly 84% of them singletons. V gene TRBV7-2 combines with J gene TRBJ2-3, with D uncertain. The clonotype was recovered from a man younger than 35 in good health and CMV-seropositive. The sample consisted of PBMCs. CDR3 DNA sequence: TGTGCCAGCAGCTTATCCAGGAATTCAGATACGCAGTATTTT. Translating gives CASSLSRNSDTQYF.